These T cell receptor beta chains were read from a single sample in a study of shared clonotypes between healthy human individuals. Assay: immunoSEQ multiplex PCR; the TCRdb copy retains only in-frame clones and omits some. The data show about 360,000 clones, over 70% seen once. The sequenced material came from memory CD4+ T cells sorted from blood. Every receptor here comes from a man aged 30 to 45 in good health. Both conserved end residues are part of each CDR3. A D gene is named only where the DNA matches it firmly. Size tells how often a clone was seen (once, few, many) or the class of an expanded clone, and some rows leave it out.

v_call	j_call	clone_size	d_call	cdr3_nt	cdr3_aa
TRBV6-5	TRBJ1-2	.	TRBD1	TGTGCCAGCAGCCCCGGGACAGACATTAACTATGGCTACACCTTC	CASSPGTDINYGYTF
TRBV4-3	TRBJ2-3	.	.	TGCGCCAGCAGCCAAGGGGTGACGGTACGCACAGATACGCAGTATTTT	CASSQGVTVRTDTQYF
TRBV28	TRBJ1-2	few	TRBD1	TGTGCCAGCAGCCAGGACAGGCGAAACTATGGCTACACCTTC	CASSQDRRNYGYTF
TRBV7-3	TRBJ2-1	few	.	TGTGCCAGCAGCGTCGGAGCCTACAATGAGCAGTTCTTC	CASSVGAYNEQFF
TRBV19	TRBJ1-2	.	.	TGTGCCAGTAGTAAACAGGGTGGGGTTGCTGGCTACACCTTC	CASSKQGGVAGYTF
TRBV7-9	TRBJ2-7	.	TRBD1	TGTGCCAGCAGCCTGACCGGGACAGGGGTCGAAGAGCAGTACTTC	CASSLTGTGVEEQYF
TRBV7-8	TRBJ2-7	.	.	TGTGCCAGCAAAAGTAGGTACGAGCAGTACTTC	CASKSRYEQYF
TRBV20-1	TRBJ1-4	.	.	TGCAGTGCCTACCAGAAAGAAAAACTGTTTTTT	CSAYQKEKLFF
TRBV7-8	TRBJ2-5	.	.	TGTGCCAGCAGCTTAGGCCAAAGGGGGGTCCAAGAGACCCAGTACTTC	CASSLGQRGVQETQYF
TRBV19	TRBJ1-2	.	.	TGTGCCAGTAGTATTATCGGGGGCCTTAACACCTTC	CASSIIGGLNTF
TRBV2	TRBJ2-5	.	.	TGTGCCAGCATGGCGGAAGAGACCCAGTACTTC	CASMAEETQYF
TRBV6-1	TRBJ2-4	.	.	TGTGCCAGCAGTGAAAGGGAAGGAGGGGCCGGTGGGGCCAAAAACATTCAGTACTTC	CASSEREGGAGGAKNIQYF
TRBV23-1	TRBJ1-1	.	TRBD1	TGCGCCAGCAGTCAATCGTCGGATGCCGACAGGGGGAACACTGAAGCTTTCTTT	CASSQSSDADRGNTEAFF
TRBV11-2	TRBJ2-5	.	TRBD1	TGTGCCAGCAGCCTAGGACAGGGGGCGTACCAAGAGACCCAGTACTTC	CASSLGQGAYQETQYF
TRBV19	TRBJ2-2	few	.	TGTGCCAGTACGCCCTCTCGCCCCGGGGAGCTGTTTTTT	CASTPSRPGELFF
TRBV7-9	TRBJ2-4	few	.	TGTGCCAGCAGCTTAGGCAACGGGAGAGAGTACTTC	CASSLGNGREYF
TRBV6-5	TRBJ2-2	.	.	TGTGCCAGCAGCGCAGGCACCGGGGAGCTGTTTTTT	CASSAGTGELFF
TRBV5-1	TRBJ1-6	.	TRBD1	TGCGCCAGCAGGCAGGGGGCAGTTTGGAATTCACCCCTCCACTTT	CASRQGAVWNSPLHF
TRBV18	TRBJ1-2	.	.	TGTGCCAGCTCTCCCCAATTGGGCAGGGGCTACACCTTC	CASSPQLGRGYTF